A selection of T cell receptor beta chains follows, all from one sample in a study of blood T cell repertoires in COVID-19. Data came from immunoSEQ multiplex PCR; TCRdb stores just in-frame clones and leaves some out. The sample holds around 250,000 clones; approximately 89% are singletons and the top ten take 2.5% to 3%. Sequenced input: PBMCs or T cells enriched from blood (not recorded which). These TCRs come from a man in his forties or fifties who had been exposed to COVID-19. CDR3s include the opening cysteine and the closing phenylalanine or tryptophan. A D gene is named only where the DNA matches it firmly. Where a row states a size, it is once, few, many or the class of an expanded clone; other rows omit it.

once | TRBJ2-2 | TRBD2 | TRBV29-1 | CSVEDRLAGGGTGELFF | TGCAGCGTTGAAGATCGACTAGCGGGAGGAGGGACCGGGGAGCTGTTTTTT
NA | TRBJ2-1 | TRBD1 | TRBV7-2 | CASHRGGSNEQFF | TGTGCCAGCCACAGGGGCGGGTCCAATGAGCAGTTCTTC
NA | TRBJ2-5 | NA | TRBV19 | CASSISGDLIETQYF | TGTGCCAGTAGTATTTCAGGGGACCTGATAGAGACCCAGTACTTC
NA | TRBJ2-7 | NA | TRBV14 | CASSQDRVEQYF | TGTGCCAGCAGCCAAGATCGGGTCGAGCAGTACTTC
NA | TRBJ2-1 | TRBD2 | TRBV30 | CAWRRTGGWDEQFF | TGTGCCTGGAGACGGACGGGAGGGTGGGATGAGCAGTTCTTC
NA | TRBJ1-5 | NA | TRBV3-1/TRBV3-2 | CASSQDPGIQPQHF | TGTGCCAGCAGCCAAGATCCAGGGATCCAGCCCCAGCATTTT
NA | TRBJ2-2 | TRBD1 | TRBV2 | CASSGQGPGELFF | TGTGCCAGCAGTGGACAGGGGCCCGGGGAGCTGTTTTTT
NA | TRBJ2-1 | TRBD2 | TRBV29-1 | CSVDSSGLYNEQFF | TGCAGCGTTGATTCTAGCGGGCTATACAATGAGCAGTTCTTC
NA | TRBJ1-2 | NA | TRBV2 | CASSEVGSGRTKAGYTF | TGTGCCAGCAGTGAGGTCGGGTCGGGACGGACTAAGGCGGGCTACACCTTC
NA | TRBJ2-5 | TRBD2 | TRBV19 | CASSIASGRVDETQYF | TGTGCCAGTAGTATTGCGAGCGGGAGGGTCGATGAGACCCAGTACTTC
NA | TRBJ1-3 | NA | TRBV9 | CASSVGTVKTGNTIYF | TGTGCCAGCAGCGTAGGTACGGTGAAGACTGGAAACACCATATATTTT
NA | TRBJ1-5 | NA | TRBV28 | CASTGVPLSNQPQHF | TGTGCCAGCACCGGAGTGCCCCTTAGCAATCAGCCCCAGCATTTT
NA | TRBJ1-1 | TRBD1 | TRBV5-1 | CASSLGTANTEAFF | TGCGCCAGCAGCTTAGGGACAGCGAACACTGAAGCTTTCTTT
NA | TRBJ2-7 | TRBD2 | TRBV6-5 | CASSYSRLAGGRYF | TGTGCCAGCAGTTACTCGCGACTAGCGGGAGGACGGTACTTC
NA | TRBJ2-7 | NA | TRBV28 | CASSSRLVQYEQYF | TGTGCCAGCAGTTCAAGACTGGTTCAGTACGAGCAGTACTTC
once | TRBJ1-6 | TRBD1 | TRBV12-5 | CASGPGQRYNSPLHF | TGTGCTAGTGGTCCGGGACAGCGTTATAATTCACCCCTCCACTTT
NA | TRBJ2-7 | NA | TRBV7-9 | CASSRPSVPHEQYF | TGTGCCAGCAGCCGGCCCAGCGTCCCCCACGAGCAGTACTTC
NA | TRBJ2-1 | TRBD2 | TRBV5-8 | CASSQSGRIYNEQFF | TGTGCCAGCAGCCAGAGCGGGAGGATCTACAATGAGCAGTTCTTC
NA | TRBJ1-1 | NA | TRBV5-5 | CASSYREGAFF | TGTGCCAGCAGCTACAGGGAGGGAGCTTTCTTT
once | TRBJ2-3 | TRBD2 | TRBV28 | CASSPSGYTDTQYF | TGTGCCAGCTCACCTAGCGGGTACACAGATACGCAGTATTTT
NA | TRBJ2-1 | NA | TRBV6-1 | CASSERLSSYNEQFF | TGTGCCAGCAGTGAGCGGTTGAGCTCCTACAATGAGCAGTTCTTC
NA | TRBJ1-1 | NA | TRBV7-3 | CASSSQGAGVNTEAFF | TGTGCCAGCAGCAGTCAGGGAGCGGGGGTGAACACTGAAGCTTTCTTT
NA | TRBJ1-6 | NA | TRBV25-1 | CASSETRIDSPLHF | TGTGCCAGCAGTGAGACTCGGATTGATTCACCCCTCCACTTT
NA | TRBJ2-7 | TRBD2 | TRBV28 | CASSLSGWKREVSYEQYF | TGTGCCAGCAGTTTAAGCGGGTGGAAGCGGGAGGTCTCCTACGAGCAGTACTTC